Below, 9 T cell receptor beta chains from the same sample are listed, as sequenced in a study of blood T cells in healthy people across ages (dated by TCRdb to between 2015 and 2016). The library was obtained by 5' RACE. The run used an Illumina HiSeq 2500. A second PCR of roughly 6 to 11 cycles was performed with a sample-barcoded 5' primer and a J-beta primer mix. The public reads were reanalyzed by TCRdb: fastp trimming at Q25, MiXCR alignment, in-frame beta chains only. Rows with a matching CDR3 protein are joined into one entry that keeps the most common DNA and genes. The sample table shows hundreds of thousands of distinct CDR3 sequences, and roughly 50% are seen once. Roughly 24% of the sample lies in the top ten. The sample comprised blood. The receptors were gathered from a man aged 35-49 years in good health.

V and J are TRBV15 and TRBJ2-5; 8 nucleotides line up with TRBD1. The CDR3 is 16 amino acids. The V gene end was trimmed by 0 bases and the J gene end by 2 bases; junction bases not matched to a gene: 5. Germline-derived CDR1 and CDR2 are LNHNV and YYDKDF (reference sequence). The CDR3 loop is CATSRDRRQGQETQYF. CDR3 sequence (DNA): TGTGCCACCAGCAGAGATAGAAGACAGGGGCAAGAGACCCAGTACTTC.

Ten or more counts support this clonotype. V is TRBV15 and J is TRBJ2-7; TRBD1 matches at 10 bases. V trimming: 4 bases; J trimming: 1 base; junction bases outside the gene matches: 4. From germline, CDR1 is LNHNV and CDR2 YYDKDF (reference sequence). CDR3 size: 15 residues. CDR3 coding DNA: TGTGCCACCAGCATCGGGACAGGGGAGTCCTACGAGCAGTACTTC. The encoded protein is CATSIGTGESYEQYF.

The chain employs TRBV10-3 and TRBJ2-1, with 7 bases lining up with TRBD2. The germline V gene has CDR1 ENHRY and CDR2 SYGVKD. This CDR3 has 16 amino acids. V gave up 2 bases and J gave up 9 bases; unmatched junction bases: 13. CDR3 sequence (DNA): TGTGCCATCAGTGAGCGGGAGGCGGCGACGGGGGGTGAGCAGTTCTTC. It codes for CAISEREAATGGEQFF.

The V call is TRBV7-2, the J call TRBJ2-1; 13 bases agree with TRBD2. Per the germline V gene, CDR1 is SGHTA and CDR2 is FQGNSA. The CDR3 contains 18 residues. Unmatched junction bases numbered 15, after V lost 5 bases and J lost 8 bases. CDR3 bases: TGTGCCAGCAGCACGACGGGACTAGCGGGGCCACAAGGCTATGAGCAGTTCTTC. Protein sequence: CASSTTGLAGPQGYEQFF.

The chain carries TRBV3-1 and TRBJ2-5; no clear D gene. The CDR3 extends over 15 amino acids. CDR1 is LGHDT, CDR2 YNNKEL, per germline (reference sequence). V was clipped by 0 bases and J by 1 base, with 9 bases between them. CDR3: CASSQDIQIQETQYF. The CDR3 nucleotides read TGTGCCAGCAGCCAAGATATACAGATCCAAGAGACCCAGTACTTC.

This clonotype turned up a few times. This sequence joins TRBV6-5 and TRBJ2-1, with 9 bases aligning to TRBD1. This CDR3 contains 13 residues. Per the germline V gene, CDR1 is MNHEY and CDR2 is SVGAGI. V trimming: 6 bases; J trimming: 8 bases; junction bases outside the gene matches: 5. The CDR3 protein is CASSLTGGYEQFF. Written as DNA, the CDR3 is TGTGCCAGCAGCCTGACAGGGGGTTATGAGCAGTTCTTC.

This clonotype was detected a few times. The chain combines TRBV20-1 with TRBJ2-3; 9 bases match TRBD2. Trimming took 5 bases from V and 2 from J; bases not matched to a gene: 8. The CDR3 is 15 amino acids. Germline lookup yields CDR1 DFQATT and CDR2 SNEGSKA (reference sequence). CDR3 loop: CSAQHLAGNTDTQYF. The CDR3 DNA reads as TGCAGTGCTCAACATCTAGCGGGGAACACAGATACGCAGTATTTT.

This clonotype has a handful of counts. The V gene is TRBV6-2 or TRBV6-3, the J gene TRBJ2-7; D remains unclear. Germline V gives CDR1 MNHEY, CDR2 SVGEGT. This CDR3 has 16 amino acids. V dropped 5 bases and J dropped 1 base, with 18 bases sitting between them. CDR3 amino acids: CASSDTAVSRSYEQYF. CDR3 sequence (DNA): TGTGCCAGCAGTGATACTGCGGTTTCGAGGTCCTACGAGCAGTACTTC.

The gene calls are TRBV4-2 and TRBJ2-1, with 10 bases identical to TRBD2. V lost 4 bases and J lost 8; bases outside the gene matches: 8. The CDR3 sequence is 15 residues long. Germline V gene lookup returns CDR1 LGHNA and CDR2 YNFKEQ. CDR3 sequence reads: CASSPSSGRLYEQFF. For the CDR3, the DNA is TGTGCCAGCAGCCCATCTAGCGGGAGATTATATGAGCAGTTCTTC.